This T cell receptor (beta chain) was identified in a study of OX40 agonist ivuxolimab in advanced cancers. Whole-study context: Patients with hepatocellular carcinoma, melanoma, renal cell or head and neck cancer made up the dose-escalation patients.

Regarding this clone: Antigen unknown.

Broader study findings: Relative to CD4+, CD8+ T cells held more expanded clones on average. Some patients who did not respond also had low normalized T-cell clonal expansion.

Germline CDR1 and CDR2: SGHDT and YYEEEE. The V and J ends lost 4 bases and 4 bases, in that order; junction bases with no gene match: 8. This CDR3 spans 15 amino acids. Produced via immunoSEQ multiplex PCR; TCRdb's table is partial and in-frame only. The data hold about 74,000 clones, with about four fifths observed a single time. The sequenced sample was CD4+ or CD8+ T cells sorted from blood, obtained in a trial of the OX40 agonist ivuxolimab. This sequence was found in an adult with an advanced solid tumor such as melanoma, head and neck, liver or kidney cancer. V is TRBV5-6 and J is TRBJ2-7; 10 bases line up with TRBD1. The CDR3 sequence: CASSPRRTGGYEQYF. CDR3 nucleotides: TGTGCCAGCAGCCCTCGTAGGACAGGGGGTTACGAGCAGTACTTC.